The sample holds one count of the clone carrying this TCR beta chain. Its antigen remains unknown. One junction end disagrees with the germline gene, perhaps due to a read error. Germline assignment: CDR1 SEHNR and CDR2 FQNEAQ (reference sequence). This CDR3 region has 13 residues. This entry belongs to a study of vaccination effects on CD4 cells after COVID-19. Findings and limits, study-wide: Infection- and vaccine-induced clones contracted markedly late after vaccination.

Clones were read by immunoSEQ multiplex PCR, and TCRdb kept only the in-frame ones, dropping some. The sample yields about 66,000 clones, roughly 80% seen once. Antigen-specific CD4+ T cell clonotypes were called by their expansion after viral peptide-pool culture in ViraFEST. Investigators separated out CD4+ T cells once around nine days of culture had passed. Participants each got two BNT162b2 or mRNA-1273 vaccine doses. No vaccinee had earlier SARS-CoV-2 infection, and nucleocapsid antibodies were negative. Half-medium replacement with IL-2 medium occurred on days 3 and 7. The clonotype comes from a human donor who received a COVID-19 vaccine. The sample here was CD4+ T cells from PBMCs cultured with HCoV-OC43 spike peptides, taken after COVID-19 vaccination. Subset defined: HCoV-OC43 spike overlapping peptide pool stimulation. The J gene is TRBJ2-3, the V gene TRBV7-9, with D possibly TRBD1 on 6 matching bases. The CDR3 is CASSSTGSWGGHF. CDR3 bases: TGTGCCAGCAGCTCCACAGGGAGTTGGGGTGGACATTTT.